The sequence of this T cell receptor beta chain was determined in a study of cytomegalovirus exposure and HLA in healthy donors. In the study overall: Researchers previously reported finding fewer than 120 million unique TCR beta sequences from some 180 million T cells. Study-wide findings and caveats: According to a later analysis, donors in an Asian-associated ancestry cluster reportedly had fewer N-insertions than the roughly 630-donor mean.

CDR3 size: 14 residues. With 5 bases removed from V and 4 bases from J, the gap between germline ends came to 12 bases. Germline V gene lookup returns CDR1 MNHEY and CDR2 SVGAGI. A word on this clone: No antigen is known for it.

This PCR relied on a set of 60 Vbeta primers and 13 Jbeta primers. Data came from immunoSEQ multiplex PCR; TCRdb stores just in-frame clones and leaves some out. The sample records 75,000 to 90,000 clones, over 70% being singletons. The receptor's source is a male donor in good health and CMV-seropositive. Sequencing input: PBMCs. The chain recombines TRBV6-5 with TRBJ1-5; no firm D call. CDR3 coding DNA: TGTGCCAGCAGTCTAGTTGGGTTGAATCAGCCCCAGCATTTT. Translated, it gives CASSLVGLNQPQHF.